The 7 T cell receptor beta chains below were found in one sample sequenced in a study of blood T cell repertoires in COVID-19. Only in-frame clones appear in the TCRdb table, and some are missing; sequencing was by immunoSEQ multiplex PCR. This sample has 85,000 to 130,000 clones, with 91% found just once. Input material: peripheral blood. These receptors came from a human donor in a cohort sampled during active COVID-19.

This clone appeared once. The chain recombines TRBV4-1 with TRBJ2-7, with TRBD1 matching 9 bases. The V segment lost 1 base and the J segment 3 bases; nucleotides outside the gene matches: 7. This CDR3 is built from 16 residues. Per the germline V gene, CDR1 is MGHRA and CDR2 is YSYEKL. CDR3 nucleotide sequence: TGCGCCAGCAGCCAAGTCTCCGGGACAGGGTACTACGAGCAGTACTTC. This gives the protein CASSQVSGTGYYEQYF.

V gene TRBV11-2 combines with J gene TRBJ2-3; D unclear. This CDR3 has 13 amino acids. V shed 1 base and J shed 6 bases, with 8 bases lying between them. Germline V gives CDR1 SGHAT, CDR2 FQNNGV. CDR3 protein: CASSLGGFDTQYF. In DNA form, the CDR3 reads TGTGCCAGCAGCTTAGGAGGCTTTGATACGCAGTATTTT.

The chain couples TRBV28 to TRBJ1-6; weak D call: TRBD1 (6 bases). V was trimmed by 5 bases and J by 7 bases, leaving 12 bases between them. This CDR3 contains 14 residues. Germline V lookup: CDR1 MDHEN, CDR2 SYDVKM. The CDR3 protein is CASSRGQPNSPLHF. In nucleotides, the CDR3 is TGTGCCAGCAGTAGAGGACAGCCAAATTCACCCCTCCACTTT.

This clone appeared once. J is TRBJ1-2 and V is TRBV12-3 or TRBV12-4; D remains unclear. V was cut by 3 bases and J by 8 bases, with 13 bases left in between. The CDR3 spans 13 residues. This CDR3 is CASSFQPTGGYTF. The CDR3 DNA reads TGTGCCAGCAGTTTTCAGCCCACCGGGGGCTACACCTTC.

The V gene is TRBV6-5, the J gene TRBJ2-4, with D possibly matching TRBD2 (6 bases). V was cut by 7 bases and J by 9 bases, with 13 bases left in between. This CDR3 comprises 12 residues. Germline values: CDR1 MNHEY, CDR2 SVGAGI. CDR3 residues: CASTLGGSIQYF. The CDR3 DNA is TGTGCCAGCACCCTAGGAGGGAGCATTCAGTACTTC.

V gene TRBV6-1 combines with J gene TRBJ2-5; 9 nucleotides line up with TRBD2. There are 16 residues in the CDR3. Germline-derived CDR1 and CDR2 are MNHNS and SASEGT. With V trimmed by 4 bases and J by 4 bases, 10 bases remained unmatched. CDR3 loop: CASSGRFGTSLETQYF. CDR3 nucleotides: TGTGCCAGCAGTGGCCGCTTTGGGACTAGCCTAGAGACCCAGTACTTC.

The chain has TRBV7-6 and TRBJ2-1; TRBD1 aligns across 11 bases. Germline V gene sequence: CDR1 SGHVS, CDR2 FNYEAQ. V gave up 3 bases and J gave up 10 bases; unmatched junction bases: 5. The CDR3 covers 14 residues. The CDR3 region is CASSFGQGAGEQFF. CDR3 in DNA: TGTGCCAGCAGCTTTGGACAGGGGGCAGGGGAGCAGTTCTTC.